This TCR beta chain was profiled in a study of response to subunit inactivated influenza vaccine (dated by TCRdb to 2017 to 2018). Background on the whole study: The study used deep quantitative T cell receptor repertoire profiling to track responses to a trivalent subunit inactivated influenza vaccine.

Here is what the overall study found, with its caveats: The authors suggested that each seasonal influenza vaccination may recruit only a limited number of new T cells.

CDR1 and CDR2, per the germline V gene, are SGHRS and YFSETQ. From cysteine to phenylalanine, the CDR3 is 16 amino acids long. Only CDR3 DNA is held: 48 bases, read in frame from base 1. Trimming takes 0 bases from V and 2 bases from J, and the germline ends sit 12 bases apart. This clonotype was detected ten times or more. Its antigen remains unidentified. Per-nucleotide qualities are absent, and no much larger clonotype sits a single base away. The library was made by RT-PCR. TCRdb records Illumina HiSeq 2500 as the sequencer. Starting from the raw public reads, TCRdb applied fastp trimming at Q25, assembled clones with MiXCR and retained in-frame beta chains. All rows with the same CDR3 protein become a single entry with the most common DNA and genes. The sample has about 150,000 distinct CDR3 sequences on record, about 11% of them singletons. Jointly, the top ten make up roughly 36% of the sample.

The TCR sequence derives from a man between 50 and 75 years old who received an inactivated influenza vaccine. Donor details come from another sample of the same person, matched by shared clones. This chain is built from TRBV5-1 and TRBJ2-1; confidence is insufficient to name the D gene. This specimen consisted of CD8+ T cells sorted from PBMCs, obtained around 25 months after vaccination. The sequenced DNA is TGCGCCAGCAGCTTGGATGGGGTCCTCCCCTACAATGAGCAGTTCTTC. Translated, it gives CASSLDGVLPYNEQFF.